This T cell receptor (beta chain) stems from a study of T cells in Graves' hyperthyroidism and ophthalmopathy. This clonotype was detected many times. Trimming took 3 bases from V and 7 from J; bases not matched to a gene: 1. CDR3 length: 12 amino acids. Amplified TCR beta CDR3 regions came from RNA transcripts. HTBI primers were employed in a first-round RT-PCR of the TCR CDR3. TCRdb reprocessed the multiplex PCR reads with MiXCR, giving one entry per CDR3 protein. The repertoire holds some 510,000 distinct CDR3 sequences, with roughly 20% as singletons. V gene TRBV12-3 or TRBV12-4 combines with J gene TRBJ2-7, with 9 bases identical to TRBD1. The TCR comes from a man aged 18 to 30 with Graves' hyperthyroidism. The sequenced sample was blood. In DNA form, the CDR3 reads TGTGCCAGCAGTTTCGGACAGGGGGAGCAGTACTTC. Protein product: CASSFGQGEQYF.